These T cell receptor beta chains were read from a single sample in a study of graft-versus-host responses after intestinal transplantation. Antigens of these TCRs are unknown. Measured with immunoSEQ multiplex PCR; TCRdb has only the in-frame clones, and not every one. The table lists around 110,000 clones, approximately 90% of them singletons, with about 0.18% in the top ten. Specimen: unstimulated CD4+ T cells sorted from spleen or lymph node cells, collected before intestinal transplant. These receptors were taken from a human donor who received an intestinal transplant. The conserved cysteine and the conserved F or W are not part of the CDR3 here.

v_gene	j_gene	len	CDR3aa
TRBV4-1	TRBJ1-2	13	ASSQVGGTQRGYT
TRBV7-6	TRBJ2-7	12	ASVDGSGLYEQY
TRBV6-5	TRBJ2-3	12	ASSPGLPTDTQY
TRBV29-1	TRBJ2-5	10	SVLGGQETQY
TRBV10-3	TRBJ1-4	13	AISESGETNEKLF
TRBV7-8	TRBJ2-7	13	ASSLAGTTLYEQY
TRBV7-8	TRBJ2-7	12	ASSRNLGDYEQY
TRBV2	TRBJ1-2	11	ASILAVGGGYT
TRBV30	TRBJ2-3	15	AWSVRLAGGPGDTQY
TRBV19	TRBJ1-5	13	ASSIEGRSNQPQH
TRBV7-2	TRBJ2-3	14	ASSLGGAGVGDTQY
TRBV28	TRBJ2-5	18	ASRLNRDRIMQKYQETQY
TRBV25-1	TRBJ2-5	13	ASSGSGTLQETQY
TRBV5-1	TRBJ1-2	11	ASSLEPVYGYT
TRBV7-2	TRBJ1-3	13	ASSLPLSAGNTIY
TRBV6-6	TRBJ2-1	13	ATARERAIPNEQF
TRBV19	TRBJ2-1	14	ASSPWTPSPYNEQF
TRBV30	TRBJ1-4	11	AWRRTVNEKLF
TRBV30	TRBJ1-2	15	AWSRMSDSLSNYGYT
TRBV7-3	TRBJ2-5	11	ASSPGHWETQY
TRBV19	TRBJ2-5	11	ASSRDREETQY
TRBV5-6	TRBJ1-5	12	ASSLGLFNQPQH
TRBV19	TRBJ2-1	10	ASSTRGNEQF
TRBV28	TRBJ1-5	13	ASSQQGESNQPQH
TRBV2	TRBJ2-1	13	ASTDAPSRYNEQF
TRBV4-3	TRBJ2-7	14	ASSQDTGLSSYEQY
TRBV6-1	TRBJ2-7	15	ASSEARETFSTYEQY
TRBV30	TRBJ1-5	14	AWSVISGRSNQPQH
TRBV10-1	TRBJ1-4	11	ASSDRGSEKLF
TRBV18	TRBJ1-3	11	ASSRYFGNTIY
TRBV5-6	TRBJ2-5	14	ASSARLAGVGETQY
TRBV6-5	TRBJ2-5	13	ASLTTGGGLETQY
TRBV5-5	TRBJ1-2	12	ASSLVAGLYGYT
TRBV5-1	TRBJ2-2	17	ASSLARPGGPPNTGELF
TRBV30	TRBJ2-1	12	AWRREVSYNEQF
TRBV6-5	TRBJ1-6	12	ASSYVGEGSPLH
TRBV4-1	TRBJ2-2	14	ASSQGDRGLAGELF
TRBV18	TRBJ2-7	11	ASSSLDLYEQY
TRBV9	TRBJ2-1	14	ASSVALRGDYNEQF
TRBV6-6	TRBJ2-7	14	ASSPKTGAQPYEQY
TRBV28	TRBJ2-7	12	ASSNPGHSYEQY
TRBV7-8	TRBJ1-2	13	ASSFDRSPNYGYT
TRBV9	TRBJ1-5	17	ASSVELDRGRDSNQPQH
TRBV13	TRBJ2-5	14	ASSFPSGGLGETQY
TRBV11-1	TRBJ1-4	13	ASSLGTGLREKLF
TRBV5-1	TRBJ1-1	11	ASSLVVNTEAF
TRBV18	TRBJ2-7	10	ASSRDSYEQY
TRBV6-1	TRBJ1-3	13	ASSRDGSSGNTIY
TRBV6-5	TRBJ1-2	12	ASKQGLFVYGYT
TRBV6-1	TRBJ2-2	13	ASSEAQAVTGELF
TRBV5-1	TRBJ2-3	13	ASSLTGPSTDTQY
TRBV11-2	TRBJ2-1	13	ASSAGLAGAYEQF
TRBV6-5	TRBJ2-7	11	ASSLQGAHEQY
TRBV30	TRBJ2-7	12	AWSVMRARYEQY
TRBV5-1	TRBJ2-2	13	ASSDGTGTAGELF
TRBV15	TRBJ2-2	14	ATSRGPGGGTGELF
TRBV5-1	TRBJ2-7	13	ASSLATGQGTEQY
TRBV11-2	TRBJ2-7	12	ASSFHREFYEQY
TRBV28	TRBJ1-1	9	AICQGDIAF
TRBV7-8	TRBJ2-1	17	ASRSPGLAGGSSYNEQF